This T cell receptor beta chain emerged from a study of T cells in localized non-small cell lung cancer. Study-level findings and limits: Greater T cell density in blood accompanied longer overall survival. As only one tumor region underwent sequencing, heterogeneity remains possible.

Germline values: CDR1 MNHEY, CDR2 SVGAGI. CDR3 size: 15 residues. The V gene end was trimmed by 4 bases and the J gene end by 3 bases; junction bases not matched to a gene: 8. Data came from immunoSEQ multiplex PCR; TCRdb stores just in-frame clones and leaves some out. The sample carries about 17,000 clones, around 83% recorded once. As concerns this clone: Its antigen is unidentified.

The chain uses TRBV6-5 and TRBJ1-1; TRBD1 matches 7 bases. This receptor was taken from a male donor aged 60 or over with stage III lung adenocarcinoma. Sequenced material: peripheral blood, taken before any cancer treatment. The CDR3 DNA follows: TGTGCCAGCAGTTCCGAACAGGGGTTGTACACTGAAGCTTTCTTT. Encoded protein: CASSSEQGLYTEAFF.